These T cell receptor beta chains were read from a single sample in a study of shared clonotypes between healthy human individuals. The method was immunoSEQ multiplex PCR; TCRdb's version includes in-frame clones alone and lacks a portion of them. The repertoire holds roughly 2,300,000 clones, with 92% as singletons. Sequenced input: naive CD4+ T cells from PBMCs. The receptor source for this set is a young man in good health. Some clones in this sample may be carry-over from other donors' samples. CDR3s include the opening cysteine and the closing phenylalanine or tryptophan. The D gene is left open where the match is weak. Clone size is given for some rows only: seen once, a few or many times, or a class if the clone is expanded.

j_gene,abundance,d_gene,v_gene,CDR3nt,CDR3aa
TRBJ2-3,-,-,TRBV4-3,TGCGCCAGCAGCCAAGAGAAAGGGGTACGATATGCGGGATGGGCAGATACGCAGTATTTT,CASSQEKGVRYAGWADTQYF
TRBJ2-2,-,TRBD1,TRBV18,TGTGCCAGCTCACCACGACAGGGGGCGGACACCGGGGAGCTGTTTTTT,CASSPRQGADTGELFF
TRBJ2-2,-,-,TRBV5-1,TGCGCCAGCAGCTTCCCTAGCGAAGACACCGGGGAGCTGTTTTTT,CASSFPSEDTGELFF
TRBJ2-7,-,-,TRBV2,TGTGCCAGCAGTCAAACTCAAAACAGGGAAAAGCAGTACTTC,CASSQTQNREKQYF
TRBJ2-2,-,-,TRBV28,TGTGCCAGCAGTTCCCCAGCCGGAGGGAACACCGGGGAGCTGTTTTTT,CASSSPAGGNTGELFF
TRBJ2-1,-,-,TRBV10-2,TGCGCCAGCAGCGGGGAGGGGGGGGCACATGAGCAGTTCTTC,CASSGEGGAHEQFF
TRBJ1-4,-,-,TRBV7-2,TGTGCCAGCAGTCTTAGGGGTCCAACTAATGAAAAACTGTTTTTT,CASSLRGPTNEKLFF
TRBJ2-7,-,TRBD2,TRBV7-3,TGTGCCAGCAGCCGATCAGGACTAGCGGGCGACGAGCAGTACTTC,CASSRSGLAGDEQYF
TRBJ2-7,-,TRBD1,TRBV27,TGTGCCAGCAGTAGGACAGGGTGGGTTCGCGACGAGCAGTACTTC,CASSRTGWVRDEQYF
TRBJ2-1,-,-,TRBV19,TGTGCCAGTAGTGGACGGGACTCTTCCGACAATGAGCAGTTCTTC,CASSGRDSSDNEQFF
TRBJ1-2,-,-,TRBV27,TGTGCCAGCAGTTCCCCTTCTAGGGGAGGTGGCTACACCTTC,CASSSPSRGGGYTF
TRBJ1-5,-,-,TRBV11-2,TGTGCCAGCAGCCTAAAGGGTGATCAGCCCCAGCATTTT,CASSLKGDQPQHF
TRBJ1-5,-,-,TRBV6-1,TGTGCCAGCAGTTTACAGGTCAATCAGCCCCAGCATTTT,CASSLQVNQPQHF
TRBJ2-7,once,-,TRBV9,TGTGCCAGCAGCCCCCGGACCGAGTCCTACGAGCAGTACTTC,CASSPRTESYEQYF
TRBJ2-2,-,-,TRBV6-5,TGTGCCAGCGGAGAAACGAACACCGGGGAGCTGTTTTTT,CASGETNTGELFF
TRBJ2-5,-,-,TRBV21-1,TGTGCCAGCAGCAAATGTGATTGGACAGAGAGTCCAGAGACCCAGTACTTC,CASSKCDWTESPETQYF
TRBJ2-1,-,TRBD2,TRBV6-4,TGTGCCGGCCCGGGACTAGCGGGAGGGCGGGAGTTCTTC,CAGPGLAGGREFF
TRBJ1-1,once,TRBD1,TRBV18,TGTGCCAGCTCACTAGGGACAGCCTCTAACACTGAAGCTTTCTTT,CASSLGTASNTEAFF
TRBJ2-3,-,TRBD2,TRBV5-1,TGCGCCAGCAGCTTGGAACGGGAGGGGAATACGCAGTATTTT,CASSLEREGNTQYF
TRBJ2-7,-,TRBD2,TRBV5-4,TGTGCCAGCAGCCCCGGACTAGCGGTACTAGGACCTACGGGCGAGCAGTACTTC,CASSPGLAVLGPTGEQYF
TRBJ1-1,few,TRBD1,TRBV7-9,TGTGCCAGCAGACCTACAGGGGCCGCGCAGGACACTGAAGCTTTCTTT,CASRPTGAAQDTEAFF
TRBJ2-1,once,TRBD1,TRBV6-5,TGTGCCAGCGGGGACAGAAACAATGAGCAGTTCTTC,CASGDRNNEQFF